This T cell receptor (beta chain) was captured in a study of response to subunit inactivated influenza vaccine. Study observations and caveats: Authors suggested seasonal influenza vaccinations each recruit few new T cells.

This clonotype was counted a few times. Antigen unknown. V was shortened by 0 bases and J by 3 bases, with 12 bases between the two germline ends. This CDR3 is 16 amino acids long. Germline lookup yields CDR1 SGHVS and CDR2 FQNEAQ. From the RT-PCR reads, TCRdb called clonotypes with MiXCR, one entry per CDR3 protein. The sample consists of a few hundred thousand distinct CDR3 sequences, 14% of them appearing once. The chain joins TRBV7-8 to TRBJ1-5; D gene uncertain. The TCR was taken from a man aged 50 or older who received an inactivated influenza vaccine. The source material was PBMCs from blood, sampled approximately 13 days after vaccination. CDR3 nucleotides: TGTGCCAGCAGCTTAGCCTCACGGGGATACAATCAGCCCCAGCATTTT. As protein: CASSLASRGYNQPQHF. Complete variable domain (other parts from reference TRBV7-8 and TRBJ1-5): GAGVSQSPRYKVAKRGQDVALRCDPISGHVSLFWYQQALGQGPEFLTYFQNEAQLDKSGLPSDRFFAERPEGSVSTLKIQRTQQEDSAVYLCASSLASRGYNQPQHFGDGTRLSIL.